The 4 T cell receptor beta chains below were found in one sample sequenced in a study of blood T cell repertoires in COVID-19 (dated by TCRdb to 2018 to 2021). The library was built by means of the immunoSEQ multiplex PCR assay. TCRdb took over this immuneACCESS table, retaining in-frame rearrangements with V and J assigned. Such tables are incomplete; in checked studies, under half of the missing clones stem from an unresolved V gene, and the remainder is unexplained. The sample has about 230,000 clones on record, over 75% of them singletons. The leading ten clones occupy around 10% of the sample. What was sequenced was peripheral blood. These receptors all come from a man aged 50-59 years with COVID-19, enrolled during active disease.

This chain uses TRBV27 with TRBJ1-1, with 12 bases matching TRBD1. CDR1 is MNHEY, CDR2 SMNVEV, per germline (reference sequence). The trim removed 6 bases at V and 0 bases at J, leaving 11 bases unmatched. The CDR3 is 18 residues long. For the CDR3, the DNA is TGTGCCAGCAGCCCTATCCGGGACAGGGGGCGAGTGAACACTGAAGCTTTCTTT. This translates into CASSPIRDRGRVNTEAFF.

CDR3 residues: CASSVDTRRTGGYNYGYTF. The CDR3 coding sequence is TGTGCCAGTAGTGTCGACACCCGAAGGACAGGGGGCTATAACTATGGCTACACCTTC. J is TRBJ1-2 and V is TRBV19; TRBD1 agrees at 11 bases. V shed 5 bases, J shed 1 base, and the junction held 15 bases outside the gene matches. The CDR3 extends over 19 amino acids. Germline CDR1 and CDR2: LNHDA and SQIVND (reference sequence).

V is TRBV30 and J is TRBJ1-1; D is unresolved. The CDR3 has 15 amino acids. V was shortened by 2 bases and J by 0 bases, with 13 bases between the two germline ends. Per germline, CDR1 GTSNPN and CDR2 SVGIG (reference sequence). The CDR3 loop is CAWSPGRRMNTEAFF. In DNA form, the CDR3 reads TGTGCCTGGAGTCCGGGGAGAAGGATGAACACTGAAGCTTTCTTT.

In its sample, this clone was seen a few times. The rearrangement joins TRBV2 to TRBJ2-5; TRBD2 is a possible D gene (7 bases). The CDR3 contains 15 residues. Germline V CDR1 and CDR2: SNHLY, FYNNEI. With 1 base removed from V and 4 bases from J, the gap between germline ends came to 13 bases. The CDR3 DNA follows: TGTGCCAGCAGTGAAGATGGGGGGGGGCCAGAGACCCAGTACTTC. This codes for CASSEDGGGPETQYF.